Listed below are T cell receptor beta chains from one sample, sequenced in a study of beta chain features in type 1 diabetes. Generated by immunoSEQ multiplex PCR, the TCRdb table keeps only in-frame clones and is missing some. The repertoire includes around 320,000 clones, around 13% of them detected once, and 6.7% sits in the top ten. The specimen was central memory CD4+ T cells from blood. The receptors derive from a man in his thirties or forties in good health. Each CDR3 is given with its conserved first and last residue. The order of the fields is V gene, J gene, D gene, clone size, CDR3 DNA, CDR3 protein. D genes are given only for firm matches. Not every row has a clone size; where given, it reads once, few, many or a size class.

TRBV29-1	TRBJ1-2	-	few	TGCAGCGTTGTTGGGTCCCCTTTTCATGGCTACACCTTC	CSVVGSPFHGYTF
TRBV10-3	TRBJ1-5	-	-	TGTGCCATCAGAGGAGATGGAGGCAACAATCAGCCCCAGCATTTT	CAIRGDGGNNQPQHF
TRBV9	TRBJ2-3	TRBD2	-	TGTGCCAGCAGCACCGGGACTAGCGGGAGGACAGATACGCAGTATTTT	CASSTGTSGRTDTQYF
TRBV6-1	TRBJ2-2	TRBD2	-	TGTGCCAGCGGGACTAGCGGGAACACCGGGGAGCTGTTTTTT	CASGTSGNTGELFF
TRBV28	TRBJ1-2	-	-	TGTGCCAGCAGTACCCGAAACTATGGCTACACCTTC	CASSTRNYGYTF
TRBV9	TRBJ2-7	TRBD2	few	TGTGCCAGCAGCGAGACTAGCGGAGCCTACGAGCAGTACTTC	CASSETSGAYEQYF
TRBV4-2	TRBJ1-5	-	-	TGTGCCAGCAGCTTGCGGGATCAGCCCCAGCATTTT	CASSLRDQPQHF
TRBV5-5	TRBJ2-2	-	-	TGTGCCAGCAGCTTGGAGACCGGGGAGCTGTTTTTT	CASSLETGELFF
TRBV27	TRBJ1-2	-	-	TGTGCCAGCAGTTTGGGGGGTCACTATGGCTACACCTTC	CASSLGGHYGYTF
TRBV6-5	TRBJ1-4	-	-	TGTGCCAGCGAGGATGGCGGTGAAAAACTGTTTTTT	CASEDGGEKLFF
TRBV7-9	TRBJ2-3	-	few	TGTGCCAGCAGCTTAGGGGCCATCTTCACAGATACGCAGTATTTT	CASSLGAIFTDTQYF
TRBV18	TRBJ1-2	TRBD1	few	TGTGCCAGCTCACACAGGGGGCTGGTTGGCTACACCTTC	CASSHRGLVGYTF
TRBV19	TRBJ1-2	-	many	TGTGCCAGTAGCTTGACGGGACGTCAAGAAGGCTACACCTTC	CASSLTGRQEGYTF
TRBV29-1	TRBJ2-1	-	-	TGCAGCGTTAGTGGCGGGTCTAATTTTCTAGATGAGCAGTTCTTC	CSVSGGSNFLDEQFF
TRBV7-7	TRBJ2-1	TRBD1	-	TGTGCCAGCACGTTAGGGGGACAGGACTACAATGAGCAGTTCTTC	CASTLGGQDYNEQFF
TRBV7-2	TRBJ2-3	-	few	TGTGCCAGCAGCCAAACTCCGGGCGGCACAGATACGCAGTATTTT	CASSQTPGGTDTQYF
TRBV7-2	TRBJ2-3	TRBD2	few	TGTGCCAGCAGCTCCAGTCCAGCGGGGGGTTCAGATACGCAGTATTTT	CASSSSPAGGSDTQYF
TRBV30	TRBJ1-2	-	-	TGTGCCTGGAGTGCGGGGGCCTATGGCTACACCTTC	CAWSAGAYGYTF
TRBV2	TRBJ2-3	TRBD2	few	TGTGCCAGCGTAGCGGGAGGGCTATCGCAGTATTTT	CASVAGGLSQYF
TRBV9	TRBJ1-1	-	few	TGTGCCAGCAGCGTATCCTGGGGATCTCACACTGAAGCTTTCTTT	CASSVSWGSHTEAFF
TRBV19	TRBJ2-1	TRBD2	-	TGTGCCAGTAGCCCTAGCGGGGTAAGCAAGGAGCAGTTCTTC	CASSPSGVSKEQFF
TRBV4-2	TRBJ2-3	-	-	TGTGCCAGCAGCCAAGATAACCGCGGGACCACAGATACGCAGTATTTT	CASSQDNRGTTDTQYF
TRBV2	TRBJ2-3	-	-	TGTGCCAGCAGAGGCTTTTGGGTCTCGGATACGCAGTATTTT	CASRGFWVSDTQYF
TRBV19	TRBJ1-2	TRBD1	many	TGTGCCAGTAGTAGGGGACAGGCACAATATGGCTACACCTTC	CASSRGQAQYGYTF
TRBV2	TRBJ1-5	-	-	TGTGCCAGCAGTGAGGGCCCCAGCCCCAATCAGCCCCAGCATTTT	CASSEGPSPNQPQHF
TRBV6-6	TRBJ2-3	-	few	TGTGCCAGCACCCTAGACAGCACAGATACGCAGTATTTT	CASTLDSTDTQYF
TRBV6-6	TRBJ2-5	-	few	TGTGCCAGCAGGCAGGACAGAGCACAAGAGACCCAGTACTTC	CASRQDRAQETQYF
TRBV14	TRBJ2-1	TRBD1	-	TGTGCCAGCAGCCAGTTCAGGGGGCTCGTCAATGAGCAGTTCTTC	CASSQFRGLVNEQFF
TRBV7-2	TRBJ2-5	-	-	TGTGCCAGCAGCTTAGTAGGGAAAGAGACCCAGTACTTC	CASSLVGKETQYF
TRBV6-1	TRBJ2-2	-	-	TGTGCCAGCAGTCCGCAGTGGGACACCGGGGAGCTGTTTTTT	CASSPQWDTGELFF
TRBV5-4	TRBJ1-2	-	-	TGTGCCAGCAGCTTGTTCGGGTCCGCTAACTATGGCTACACCTTC	CASSLFGSANYGYTF
TRBV5-4	TRBJ2-5	TRBD2	-	TGTGCCAGCAGCTTAACTTTAGCGGGGGCCCTTCGAGGGGGAGAGACCCAGTACTTC	CASSLTLAGALRGGETQYF
TRBV27	TRBJ1-2	TRBD1	many	TGTGCCAGCAGCACCGATCGAGTGGGACAGGGGTATGGCTACACCTTC	CASSTDRVGQGYGYTF
TRBV7-8	TRBJ2-5	TRBD2	few	TGTGCCAGCAGCTCGGGGGTTGGGACTAGCGGGAGGGCCCAGAAGACCCAGTACTTC	CASSSGVGTSGRAQKTQYF
TRBV6-5	TRBJ2-2	-	-	TGTGCCAGCAGTTTAGGAGGAGGGGTCGGGGAGCTGTTTTTT	CASSLGGGVGELFF
TRBV7-8	TRBJ2-1	-	-	TGTGCCAGCAGCCGCGGAGGGGCGAACAATGAGCAGTTCTTC	CASSRGGANNEQFF
TRBV4-3	TRBJ2-1	TRBD1	-	TGCGCCAGCAGCCTCTCGACAGGGGGGCAGTTCTTC	CASSLSTGGQFF
TRBV27	TRBJ1-2	TRBD1	-	TGTGCCAGCAAACCCCGGGACAGGGGATATGGCTACACCTTC	CASKPRDRGYGYTF
TRBV5-4	TRBJ2-7	-	-	TGTGCCAGCAGCTCCCCGGGCGAGCAGTACTTC	CASSSPGEQYF